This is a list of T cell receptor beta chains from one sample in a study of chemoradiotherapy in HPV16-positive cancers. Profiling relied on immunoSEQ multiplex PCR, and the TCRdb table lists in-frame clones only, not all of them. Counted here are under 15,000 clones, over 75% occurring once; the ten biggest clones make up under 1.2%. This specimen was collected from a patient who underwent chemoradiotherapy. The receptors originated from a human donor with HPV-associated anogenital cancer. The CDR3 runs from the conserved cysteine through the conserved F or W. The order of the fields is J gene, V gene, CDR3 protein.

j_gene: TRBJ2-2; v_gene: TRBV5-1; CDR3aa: CASSLEGLYTGELFF
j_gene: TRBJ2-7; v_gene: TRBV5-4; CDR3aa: CASSWDRGIYYEQYF
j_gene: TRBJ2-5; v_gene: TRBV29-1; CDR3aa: CSVCLRGQSPETQYF
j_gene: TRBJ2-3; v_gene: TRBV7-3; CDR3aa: CASSSNGLAGHTDTQYF
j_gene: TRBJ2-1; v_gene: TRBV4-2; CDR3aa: CASSHTQTGDFGNEQFF
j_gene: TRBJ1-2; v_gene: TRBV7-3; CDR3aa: CASSFSGEEGYTF
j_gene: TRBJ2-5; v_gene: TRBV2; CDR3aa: CASGGRSGGVQETQYF
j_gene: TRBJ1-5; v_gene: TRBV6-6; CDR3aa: CASSNRAWGSNQPQHF
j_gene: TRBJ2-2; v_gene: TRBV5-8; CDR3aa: CASSIRGANTGELFF
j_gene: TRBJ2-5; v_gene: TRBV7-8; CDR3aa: CASSLVYSQETQYF
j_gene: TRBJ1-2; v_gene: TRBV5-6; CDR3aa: CASSFDSDSGYTF
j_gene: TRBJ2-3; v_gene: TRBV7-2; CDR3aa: CASTLLGRSTDTQYF
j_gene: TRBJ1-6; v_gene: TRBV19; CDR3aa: CASGDRESPLHF
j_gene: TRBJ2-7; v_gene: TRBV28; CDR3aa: CASSLNLLAGGSPSYEQYF
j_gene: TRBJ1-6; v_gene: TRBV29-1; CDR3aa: CSVDLGGGSPLHF
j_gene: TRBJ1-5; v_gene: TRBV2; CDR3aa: CASSTGWVQHF
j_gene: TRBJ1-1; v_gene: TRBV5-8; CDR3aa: CASSLWGQGSLNTEAFF
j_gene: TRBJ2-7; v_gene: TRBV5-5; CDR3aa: CASTRVWGTGDEQYF
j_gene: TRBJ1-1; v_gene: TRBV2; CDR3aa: CASSDPTTGMNTEAFF
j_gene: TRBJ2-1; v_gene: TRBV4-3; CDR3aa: CASSQDFAGVRDEQFF
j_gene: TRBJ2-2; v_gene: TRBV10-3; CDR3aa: CAISESGRIKLTGELFF
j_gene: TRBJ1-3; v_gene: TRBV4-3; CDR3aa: CASSQDLRTSGNTIYF
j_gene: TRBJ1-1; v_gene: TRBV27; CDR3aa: CASSIRGLPEAFF
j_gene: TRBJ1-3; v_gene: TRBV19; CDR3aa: CASSMVGNTIYF
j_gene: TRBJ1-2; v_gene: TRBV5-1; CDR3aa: CASSPPGQGGHGYTF
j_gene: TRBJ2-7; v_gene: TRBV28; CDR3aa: CASSWGRTSQYF
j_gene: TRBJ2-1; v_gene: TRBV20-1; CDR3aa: CSANGNEQFF
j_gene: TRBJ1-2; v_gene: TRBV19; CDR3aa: CASSIDLSYGYTF
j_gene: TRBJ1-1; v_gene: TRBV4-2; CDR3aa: CASSHTEDRVNTEAFF
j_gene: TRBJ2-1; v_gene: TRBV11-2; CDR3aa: CASSFFDRRGGEQFF
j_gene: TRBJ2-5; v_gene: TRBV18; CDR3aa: CASSSGGGYGETQYF
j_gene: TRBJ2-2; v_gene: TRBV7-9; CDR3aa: CASSPLGRSPAGELFF
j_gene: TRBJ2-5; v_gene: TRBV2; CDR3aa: CASRGSGGDKETQYF
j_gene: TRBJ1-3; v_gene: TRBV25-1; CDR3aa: CASSGLSFGGTIYF
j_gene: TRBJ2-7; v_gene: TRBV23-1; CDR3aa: CAPIGGDPYEQYF
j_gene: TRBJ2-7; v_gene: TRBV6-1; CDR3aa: CASSGFYEQYF